The 5 T cell receptor beta chains below all came from one sample that was sequenced in a study of post-analysis software for immune sequencing data (dated by TCRdb to 2015 to 2017). Antigens of these TCRs are unknown. The library was produced with PCR. This sample was sequenced with an Illumina HiSeq 2500. To reduce PCR and sequencing biases, unique molecular identifiers were built into the TCR beta cDNA libraries. TCRdb reworked the public reads: Q25 trimming with fastp, MiXCR clone assembly, productive beta chains retained. Here each entry gathers all rows of one CDR3 protein and keeps the most common genes and DNA. This sample is represented by approximately 440,000 distinct CDR3 sequences; roughly 45% of them were singletons. 9.5% to 13% of the sample is taken by the ten largest. Beyond this particular receptor, the publication reports: Significantly higher frequencies in patients than in controls were found for five or six TRBV segments, including TRBV5-6, TRBV5-1 and TRBV20-1.

Material: blood. The receptors stem from a girl aged 10 to 17 with multiple sclerosis.

The chain carries TRBV28 and TRBJ2-2, with 8 bases identical to TRBD1. The germline gives CDR1 MDHEN, CDR2 SYDVKM. The V segment lost 6 bases and the J segment 5 bases; nucleotides outside the gene matches: 5. The CDR3 consists of 14 residues. The DNA for the CDR3 is TGTGCCAGCAGGCCTACAGGGGGGACCGGGGAGCTGTTTTTT. As protein: CASRPTGGTGELFF.

The chain carries TRBV20-1 and TRBJ2-3; 8 bases map to TRBD2. The germline V gene has CDR1 DFQATT and CDR2 SNEGSKA (reference sequence). The trim removed 0 bases at V and 2 bases at J, leaving 4 bases unmatched. This CDR3 region has 15 residues. The CDR3 loop is CSARETLAATDTQYF. The CDR3 DNA reads TGCAGTGCTAGAGAAACACTAGCGGCCACAGATACGCAGTATTTT.

This clonotype was counted a few times. V is TRBV7-9 and J is TRBJ2-3, with D unclear. Germline CDR1 and CDR2: SEHNR and FQNEAQ (reference sequence). This CDR3 is 12 amino acids long. The V end lost 5 bases, the J end lost 6 bases, and 9 bases lay between the germline ends. CDR3 nucleotide sequence: TGTGCCAGCAGCCAGCCCAGTGATACGCAGTATTTT. This codes for CASSQPSDTQYF. Drawing the rest from reference TRBV7-9 and TRBJ2-3, the complete variable domain is DTGVSQNPRHKITKRGQNVTFRCDPISEHNRLYWYRQTLGQGPEFLTYFQNEAQLEKSRLLSDRFSAERPKGSFSTLEIQRTEQGDSAMYLCASSQPSDTQYFGPGTRLTVL.

The chain links TRBV10-2 to TRBJ2-1, with D perhaps matching TRBD2 (6 bases). The J call is uncertain, as TRBJ2-7 better fits the DNA end. Germline V gene sequence: CDR1 WSHSY, CDR2 SAAADI. This CDR3 comprises 14 residues. CDR3 sequence reads: CASSLGTPYNEQYF. As DNA, the CDR3 is TGCGCCAGCAGTTTAGGGACTCCCTACAATGAGCAGTACTTC.

This clonotype was counted only a few times. This chain joins TRBV6-5 and TRBJ2-7; D possibly matches TRBD1 or TRBD2 (6 bases each). CDR1 MNHEY and CDR2 SVGAGI come from the germline V gene. V dropped 6 bases and J dropped 3 bases, with 15 bases sitting between them. This CDR3 has 14 amino acids. The chain's CDR3 is CASRGQGTYYEQYF. For the CDR3, the DNA is TGTGCCAGCAGAGGTCAGGGGACTTACTACGAGCAGTACTTC.